This TCR beta chain stems from a study of CD8 T cells in Susac syndrome. TEMRA cells were enriched by FACS, and CD4+ and CD8+ T cells were negatively isolated. V was shortened by 1 base and J by 8 bases, with 5 bases between the two germline ends. CDR3 length: 12 residues. Random hexamers primed reverse transcription of about 0.45 to 1 ug RNA. A multiplex approach, immunoSEQ multiplex PCR, amplified TCR beta CDR3 across 54 Vbeta and 13 Jbeta. TCRdb re-derived calls from the immunoSEQ multiplex PCR reads in MiXCR, one entry per CDR3 protein. The sample carries around 160,000 distinct CDR3 sequences, around 96% recorded once.

The receptor comes from a human donor in good health. The sample taken for sequencing was CD4+ T cells from PBMCs. This chain uses TRBV12-3 or TRBV12-4 with TRBJ1-4, with no clear D. CDR3 nucleotide sequence: TGTGCCAGCAGTTTAGAGTACGAAAAACTGTTTTTT. Translation: CASSLEYEKLFF.